The 25 T cell receptor beta chains below come from one sample, sequenced in a study of control samples from healthy donors and cancer patients. This table comes from immunoSEQ multiplex PCR, and its TCRdb copy is limited to in-frame clones, with some not included. The sample lists tens of thousands of clones; 75% to 90% were seen once. The sequencing sample was made of blood. Every receptor here comes from a man aged 60-69 years in good health.

This clone has a single count. This chain links TRBV7-6 with TRBJ2-1, with 12 bases fitting TRBD2. The J segment lost 10 bases and the V segment lost 4 bases, leaving 8 bases of the junction unmatched. This CDR3 has 15 residues. Germline V gene sequence: CDR1 SGHVS, CDR2 FNYEAQ. CDR3 loop: CASSSSGLAGGEQFF. CDR3 nucleotide sequence: TGTGCCAGCAGCTCTTCAGGGCTAGCGGGGGGGGAGCAGTTCTTC.

V usage is TRBV6-5 and J usage is TRBJ2-7; 9 nucleotides match TRBD1. CDR1 is MNHEY and CDR2 is SVGAGI in the germline V gene. The CDR3 runs 14 residues. Trimming took 7 bases from V and 6 from J; bases not matched to a gene: 10. CDR3 sequence: CASKRQGVQSEQYF. The DNA of the CDR3 is TGTGCCAGCAAACGACAGGGGGTTCAGTCCGAGCAGTACTTC.

This chain connects TRBV20-1 to TRBJ1-4; the match to TRBD1 covers 7 bases. V was clipped by 3 bases and J by 2 bases; unmatched bases: 6. CDR3 length: 15 amino acids. Germline lookup yields CDR1 DFQATT and CDR2 SNEGSKA (reference sequence). This CDR3 is CSASQGGGTNEKLFF. The CDR3 bases are TGCAGTGCTAGTCAGGGGGGCGGTACTAATGAAAAACTGTTTTTT.

This clone was seen once. The CDR3 DNA reads TGCGCCAGCAGCCAAGATGGAGGGACAGGGGTTTATGAAAAACTGTTTTTT. Translation gives CASSQDGGTGVYEKLFF. The chain joins TRBV4-3 to TRBJ1-4; 10 bases agree with TRBD1. V was pared by 0 bases and J by 6 bases, with 7 bases of the junction left unmatched. Germline V gene data show CDR1 as LGHNA and CDR2 as YSLEER. This CDR3 contains 17 residues.

This clone was seen more than once but under ten times. V and J are TRBV6-5 and TRBJ2-5; a possible D gene is TRBD2 (5 bases). The ends were cut back, 4 bases at V and 3 bases at J, with 9 bases in the middle. Germline V gene data show CDR1 as MNHEY and CDR2 as SVGAGI. CDR3 length equals 13 residues. The CDR3 loop reads CASSFSGKETQYF. CDR3 in DNA: TGTGCCAGCAGTTTCAGCGGAAAAGAGACCCAGTACTTC.

The gene calls are TRBV5-6 and TRBJ1-5; D is unresolved. Germline lookup yields CDR1 SGHDT and CDR2 YYEEEE. The CDR3 runs 13 residues. Deletions cut 0 bases from V and 7 bases from J, with 8 bases between. This CDR3 is CASSLGGWQPQHF. The CDR3 DNA is TGTGCCAGCAGCTTGGGGGGTTGGCAGCCCCAGCATTTT.

The V and J genes are TRBV5-1 and TRBJ1-4, with 11 bases identical to TRBD1. The CDR3 is 16 residues long. Germline V gene lookup returns CDR1 SGHRS and CDR2 YFSETQ. V was clipped by 0 bases and J by 8 bases; unmatched bases: 6. In DNA form, the CDR3 reads TGCGCCAGCAGCTTGGTCCCGGGACAGGGGGGAGAAAAACTGTTTTTT. The encoded protein is CASSLVPGQGGEKLFF.

Only one count was recorded for this clone. The chain carries TRBV19 and TRBJ2-3, with 7 bases matching TRBD2. Unmatched junction bases numbered 8, after V lost 5 bases and J lost 0 bases. This CDR3 spans 16 amino acids. CDR1 and CDR2 (germline): LNHDA, SQIVND (reference sequence). CDR3 protein: CASSSSLGGSTDTQYF. In DNA form, the CDR3 reads TGTGCCAGTAGTTCTTCTCTGGGGGGGAGCACAGATACGCAGTATTTT.

Only one count was recorded for this clone. The chain uses TRBV6-5 and TRBJ1-1; possible D gene TRBD1, 5 bases. Trimming took 6 bases from V and 0 from J, leaving 14 bases between them. This CDR3 is built from 15 residues. Looked up from germline, CDR1 is MNHEY and CDR2 is SVGAGI. DNA for the CDR3: TGTGCCAGCAGGATCACGGACACCTTGAACACTGAAGCTTTCTTT. It codes for CASRITDTLNTEAFF.

V gene TRBV4-1 combines with J gene TRBJ1-2; possible D gene TRBD1, 6 bases. The V end was cut by 1 base, the J end by 6 bases, with 15 bases between. CDR1 is MGHRA, CDR2 YSYEKL, per germline. CDR3 length: 15 amino acids. CDR3: CASSQAKGTGHGYTF. CDR3 DNA sequence: TGCGCCAGCAGCCAAGCCAAAGGAACAGGGCATGGCTACACCTTC.

The chain has TRBV5-5 and TRBJ1-6, with 7 bases fitting TRBD1. V shed 1 base, J shed 7 bases, and the junction held 5 bases outside the gene matches. The germline CDR1 and CDR2 sequences are SGHKS and YYEKEE (reference sequence). The CDR3 runs to 15 residues. As DNA, the CDR3 is TGTGCCAGCAGCTTGTTAGCACAGGGGAATTCACCCCTCCACTTT. It codes for CASSLLAQGNSPLHF.

V is TRBV27 and J is TRBJ2-3; D is perhaps TRBD2 (5 bases). This CDR3 region has 13 residues. Deletions cut 2 bases from V and 4 bases from J, with 7 bases between. Per germline, CDR1 MNHEY and CDR2 SMNVEV (reference sequence). The CDR3 nucleotides are TGTGCCAGCAGTTTAAAGAGGGCAGATACGCAGTATTTT. It encodes CASSLKRADTQYF.

The rearrangement joins TRBV6-4 to TRBJ1-6; D gene ambiguous. This CDR3 has 13 residues. Germline V gene sequence: CDR1 MRHNA, CDR2 SNTAGT. The V end lost 3 bases, the J end lost 7 bases, and 7 bases lay between the germline ends. The CDR3 spells CASSEESNSPLHF. In DNA, the CDR3 is TGTGCCAGCAGTGAGGAGTCGAATTCACCCCTCCACTTT.

This chain links TRBV25-1 with TRBJ1-2; D gene unclear. Germline CDR1 and CDR2: MGHDK and SYGVNS. Trimming left V 3 bases short and J 2 bases short, with 10 bases between. The CDR3 runs to 14 residues. CDR3 nucleotide sequence: TGTGCCAGCAGTGACAGGACTGGGAACTATGGCTACACCTTC. Encoded protein: CASSDRTGNYGYTF.

The V call is TRBV5-6, the J call TRBJ1-5; TRBD1 matches 7 bases. Unmatched junction bases numbered 9, after V lost 4 bases and J lost 2 bases. CDR3 length: 16 residues. Germline V gene sequence: CDR1 SGHDT, CDR2 YYEEEE. The CDR3 DNA is TGTGCCAGCAGCAAACAGGGGTCGGGGGGCAATCAGCCCCAGCATTTT. It codes for CASSKQGSGGNQPQHF.

The chain joins TRBV29-1 to TRBJ2-6, with D possibly TRBD1 on 6 matching bases. The CDR3 loop spans 15 amino acids. Germline V gives CDR1 SQVTM, CDR2 ANQGSEA. V lost 6 bases and J 3 bases, leaving 15 bases between the germline ends. CDR3 in amino acids: CSVKTQGNGANVLTF. The DNA of the CDR3 is TGCAGCGTCAAAACACAGGGTAATGGGGCCAACGTCCTGACTTTC.

This chain uses TRBV6-5 with TRBJ2-5; D perhaps matches TRBD2 (7 bases). With 2 bases removed from V and 5 bases from J, the gap between germline ends came to 15 bases. The CDR3 sequence is 15 residues long. Germline-derived CDR1 and CDR2 are MNHEY and SVGAGI. The CDR3 DNA reads as TGTGCCAGCAGTTACATGGGGGAGGGGGTGGAGACCCAGTACTTC. This sequence encodes CASSYMGEGVETQYF.

This clone came up a few times. CDR3 nucleotides: TGTGCCAGCAGCTCCAGGTTATCTAACTATGGCTACACCTTC. This codes for CASSSRLSNYGYTF. This rearrangement joins TRBV11-2 to TRBJ1-2; D is unclear. The CDR3 spans 14 residues. V gave up 4 bases and J gave up 0 bases, with 9 bases separating them. The V gene's germline CDR1 is SGHAT and CDR2 FQNNGV.

The rearrangement joins TRBV2 to TRBJ1-2; maybe TRBD1 (5 bases). V dropped 6 bases and J dropped 1 base, with 15 bases sitting between them. Germline V gives CDR1 SNHLY, CDR2 FYNNEI. The CDR3 has 15 residues. Here the CDR3 DNA reads TGTGCCAGCAGAGCTGGACACGGCTATAACTATGGCTACACCTTC. It translates to CASRAGHGYNYGYTF.

This clone was seen only a few times. The chain couples TRBV28 to TRBJ1-5; a weak D match, TRBD1 (5 bases). The germline V gene encodes CDR1 MDHEN and CDR2 SYDVKM. The V gene lost 2 bases and the J gene lost 3 bases, with 14 bases spanning the gap. This CDR3 has 16 residues. The CDR3, as DNA: TGTGCCAGCAGTTTAGGGGCACGGAGCACCAATCAGCCCCAGCATTTT. Protein: CASSLGARSTNQPQHF.

V usage is TRBV5-6 and J usage is TRBJ2-5; 7 nucleotides align to TRBD2. This CDR3 spans 16 amino acids. Trimming removed 2 bases from V and 5 bases from J; junction bases left unmatched: 12. From germline, CDR1 is SGHDT and CDR2 YYEEEE. CDR3 coding DNA: TGTGCCAGCAGCTTTGCCCTAGGGGAGGGCGGGGAGACCCAGTACTTC. It codes for CASSFALGEGGETQYF.

V and J are TRBV20-1 and TRBJ2-1, with 8 bases lining up with TRBD2. The CDR3 loop spans 15 amino acids. Trimming at V came to 3 bases and at J to 0 bases, leaving 4 bases not matched to a gene. Germline V gives CDR1 DFQATT, CDR2 SNEGSKA (reference sequence). The DNA of the CDR3 is TGCAGTGCTAGTAAAGCGGGAGCCTCCTACAATGAGCAGTTCTTC. It encodes CSASKAGASYNEQFF.

In its sample, this clone was seen a few times. This sequence joins TRBV2 and TRBJ1-2, with D tentatively TRBD1 (5 bases). With 10 bases removed from V and 1 base from J, the gap between germline ends came to 16 bases. CDR3 length: 14 amino acids. The germline V gene encodes CDR1 SNHLY and CDR2 FYNNEI. CDR3 protein: CANREGPGNYGYTF. CDR3 DNA: TGTGCCAACCGCGAGGGGCCAGGTAACTATGGCTACACCTTC.

A word on this clone: The identical CDR3 is also encoded by other nucleotide sequences in the sample. The CDR3 DNA reads TGTGCCAGCAGCCCAAGGAGGGTATCGTACAATGAGCAGTTCTTC. Encoded protein: CASSPRRVSYNEQFF. This chain links TRBV7-2 with TRBJ2-1, with D maybe TRBD2 (6 bases). The CDR3 consists of 15 residues. Germline values: CDR1 SGHTA, CDR2 FQGNSA. V was pared by 5 bases and J by 4 bases, with 15 bases between.

The CDR3 nucleotides read TGTGCCAGCAGTGAGACCGGACCGCTTGAGCAGTTCTTC. Encoded protein: CASSETGPLEQFF. The rearrangement uses TRBV6-1 and TRBJ2-1; D remains ambiguous. Germline V CDR1 and CDR2: MNHNS, SASEGT. The V and J ends lost 3 bases and 9 bases respectively, with 12 bases between them. This CDR3 region has 13 residues.